These T cell receptor beta chains were read from a single sample in a study of Ad26.COV2.S vaccination and SARS-CoV-2 variants. The repertoire was sequenced with immunoSEQ multiplex PCR; TCRdb's copy has only in-frame clones and lacks some. The sample lists about 480,000 clones; around 90% were seen once. The sample here was peripheral blood, taken in a trial of Ad26.COV2.S vaccine versus placebo. Receptor source: a person between 18 and 65 years old who received the Ad26.COV2.S COVID-19 vaccine or a placebo. Both conserved end residues are part of each CDR3. D genes are given only for firm matches. Clone size appears in some rows only: once, few, many, or a class for an expanded clone.

d_call	v_call	clone_size	j_call	cdr3_nt	cdr3_aa
NA	TRBV7-3	NA	TRBJ1-3	TGTGCCAGCAGCTTGGGGACATCTGGAAACACCATATATTTT	CASSLGTSGNTIYF
NA	TRBV19	NA	TRBJ2-7	TGTGCCAGTAGTATTAAATCGACCCCCAGCGAGCAGTACTTC	CASSIKSTPSEQYF
TRBD2	TRBV2	many	TRBJ2-7	TGTGCCAGCAGGTTAAACCACGGGGGGGCCTACGAGCAGTACTTC	CASRLNHGGAYEQYF
NA	TRBV9	NA	TRBJ1-1	TGTGCCAGCAGCCCCCGGTCGAACACTGAAGCTTTCTTT	CASSPRSNTEAFF
TRBD1	TRBV28	NA	TRBJ1-5	TGTGCCAGCAGAACCCCAGGAGGGGGCAGTCAGCCCCAGCATTTT	CASRTPGGGSQPQHF
NA	TRBV7-9	NA	TRBJ2-7	TGTGCCAGCAGCAGACGGGACTTGTCCTACGAGCAGTACTTC	CASSRRDLSYEQYF
NA	TRBV5-1	NA	TRBJ2-4	TGCGCCAGCAGCTTGGCGGTCGGGGCGGCCAACATTCAGTACTTC	CASSLAVGAANIQYF
TRBD2	TRBV4-2	NA	TRBJ2-7	TGTGCCAGCAGCCAAGATTTTGGACTAGCGGGTTCACGATCCTACGAGCAGTACTTC	CASSQDFGLAGSRSYEQYF
NA	TRBV15	once	TRBJ1-2	TGTGCCACCAGCACGAGACAGGCGGGAGCTTATGGCTACACCTTC	CATSTRQAGAYGYTF
TRBD1	TRBV5-5	NA	TRBJ2-7	TGTGCCAGCAGTTGGACAGGGAGTAACTACGAGCAGTACTTC	CASSWTGSNYEQYF
NA	TRBV27	NA	TRBJ1-2	TGTGCCAGCAGTCCCCGGGCAGGTTCGGGCTACACCTTC	CASSPRAGSGYTF